The source of this T cell receptor (beta chain) is a study of naive and memory T cell subsets. The study, taken as a whole, reports: In naive cells, over 95% of TCR sequences were seen only once.

Two oligonucleotides, mixed equimolar, formed the beta constant-region primer covering TRBC1 and TRBC2. Each CDR3 protein gets one entry after TCRdb re-called the UMI-ligation and nested PCR reads with MiXCR. The sample includes 130,000 to 150,000 distinct CDR3 sequences, approximately 15% seen only once; the top ten take approximately 0.15%. CD8 T cells were positively selected from what remained after CD4 positive selection. There are 13 residues in the CDR3. The ends were cut back, 6 bases at V and 6 bases at J, with 13 bases in the middle. The germline V gene has CDR1 MNHEY and CDR2 SVGAGI. This clonotype was seen more than once but under ten times. Its antigen is undetermined.

Sample: naive CD4+ T cells from blood. This chain joins TRBV6-5 and TRBJ2-3; perhaps D is TRBD1 or TRBD2 (5 bases each). The clonotype originates from a human donor in good health. This CDR3 is CASSRGTLDTQYF. The CDR3 DNA reads as TGTGCCAGCAGCCGAGGGACCCTCGATACGCAGTATTTT.